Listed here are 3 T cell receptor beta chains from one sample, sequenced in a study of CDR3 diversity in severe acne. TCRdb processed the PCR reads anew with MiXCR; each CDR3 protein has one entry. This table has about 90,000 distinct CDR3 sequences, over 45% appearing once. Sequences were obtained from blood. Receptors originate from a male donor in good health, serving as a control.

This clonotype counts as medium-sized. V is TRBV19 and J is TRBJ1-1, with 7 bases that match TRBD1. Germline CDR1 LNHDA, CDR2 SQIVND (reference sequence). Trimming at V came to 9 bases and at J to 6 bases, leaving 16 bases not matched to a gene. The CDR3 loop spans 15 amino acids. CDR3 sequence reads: CARPGTAGEKAEAFF. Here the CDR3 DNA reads TGTGCCAGGCCAGGGACAGCGGGGGAGAAGGCTGAAGCTTTCTTT.

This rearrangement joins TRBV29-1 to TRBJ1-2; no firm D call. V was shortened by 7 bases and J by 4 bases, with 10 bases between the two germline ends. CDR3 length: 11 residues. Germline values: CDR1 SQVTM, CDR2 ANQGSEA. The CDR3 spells CSARPLYGYTF. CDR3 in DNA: TGCAGCGCCCGACCGCTCTATGGCTACACCTTC.

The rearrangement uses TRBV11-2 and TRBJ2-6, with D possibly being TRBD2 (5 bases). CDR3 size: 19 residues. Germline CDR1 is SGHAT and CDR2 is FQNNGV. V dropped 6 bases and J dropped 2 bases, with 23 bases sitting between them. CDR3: CASRPRTRPCNTGANVLTF. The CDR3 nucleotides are TGTGCCAGCAGACCCCGGACTCGGCCGTGTAACACTGGGGCCAACGTCCTGACTTTC.